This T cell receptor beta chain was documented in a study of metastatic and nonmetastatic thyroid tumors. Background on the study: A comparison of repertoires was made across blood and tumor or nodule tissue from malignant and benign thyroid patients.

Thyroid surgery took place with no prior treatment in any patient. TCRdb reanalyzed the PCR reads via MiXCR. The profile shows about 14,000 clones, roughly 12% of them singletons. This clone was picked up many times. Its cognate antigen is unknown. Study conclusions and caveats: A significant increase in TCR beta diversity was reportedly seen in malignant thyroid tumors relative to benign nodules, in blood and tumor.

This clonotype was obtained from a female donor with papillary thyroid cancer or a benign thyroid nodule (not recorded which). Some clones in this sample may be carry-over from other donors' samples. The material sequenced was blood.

The CDR3 DNA reads TGTGCCATCAGTGAGGGAGGCCAGCCCCAGCATTTT. This codes for CAISEGGQPQHF. The genes are TRBV10-3 and TRBJ1-5, with D uncertain. Trimming cost V 2 bases and J 7 bases, with 6 bases left between them. Germline lookup yields CDR1 ENHRY and CDR2 SYGVKD. This CDR3 comprises 12 residues.